This is a list of T cell receptor beta chains from one sample in a study of cytomegalovirus exposure and HLA in healthy donors. Some clones are missing from TCRdb's copy, which holds only in-frame ones; the method was immunoSEQ multiplex PCR. The table lists approximately 79,000 clones, over 70% of them singletons. The sample consisted of PBMCs. Every receptor here comes from a male donor in good health and CMV-seropositive. Both conserved end residues are part of each CDR3. A D gene is named only where the DNA matches it firmly. Only part of the rows carry a size: once, few, many, or a class if the clone is expanded.

v_call	clone_size	j_call	d_call	cdr3_nt	cdr3_aa
TRBV2	NA	TRBJ1-6	NA	TGTGCCAGCAGTAAGGGGGTTTCACCCCTCCACTTT	CASSKGVSPLHF
TRBV28	NA	TRBJ1-1	NA	TGTGCCAGCAGTTATCCAGGGGACCCTGAAGCTTTCTTT	CASSYPGDPEAFF
TRBV6-1	NA	TRBJ1-5	NA	TGTGCCAGCAGTGGGACATTTTATAGCAATCAGCCCCAGCATTTT	CASSGTFYSNQPQHF
TRBV7-8	NA	TRBJ2-4	TRBD1	TGTGCCAGCAGCTTAAACGCAGGGGGCACCTTAGATCTTCAGTACTTC	CASSLNAGGTLDLQYF
TRBV10-3	NA	TRBJ2-3	NA	TGTGCCATCGCGGAGGACAGACCGACAGATACGCAGTATTTT	CAIAEDRPTDTQYF
TRBV27	NA	TRBJ1-2	NA	TGTGCCAGCAGTCCCCGCGGGGCCCTCGGGCTCTATGGCTACACCTTC	CASSPRGALGLYGYTF
TRBV7-2	NA	TRBJ1-6	TRBD1	TGTGCCAGCAGCCCCCAGGGACAGGGTTATAATTCACCCCTCCACTTT	CASSPQGQGYNSPLHF
TRBV7-3	NA	TRBJ2-1	NA	TGTGCCAGCAGCTTAACGGCGGGGCCCCACAATGAGCAGTTCTTC	CASSLTAGPHNEQFF
TRBV7-2	NA	TRBJ2-2	NA	TGTGCCAGCAGCTTAGTCGGGGGTCCGAACACCGGGGAGCTGTTTTTT	CASSLVGGPNTGELFF
TRBV2	NA	TRBJ2-7	NA	TGTGCCGCAACTCCGGGGGATAGCTACGAGCAGTACTTC	CAATPGDSYEQYF
TRBV29-1	once	TRBJ2-1	TRBD2	TGCAGCGTTGAGCTAGCGGGATACAATGAGCAGTTCTTC	CSVELAGYNEQFF
TRBV7-8	NA	TRBJ2-1	TRBD1	TGTGCCAGCAGCTCCCGGGACAGGAACAATGAGCAGTTCTTC	CASSSRDRNNEQFF
TRBV7-2	few	TRBJ2-2	NA	TGTGCCAGCAGCCCGGGGGCCGGGGAGCTGTTTTTT	CASSPGAGELFF
TRBV27	NA	TRBJ2-7	TRBD2	TGTGCCAGCAGTTGGGGACTAGCGGGAGATTGGGAGCAGTACTTC	CASSWGLAGDWEQYF
TRBV4-3	NA	TRBJ2-7	NA	TGCGCCAGCAGCCAAGAGAGGGAGCATTTCGGCGAGCAGTACTTC	CASSQEREHFGEQYF
TRBV5-4	few	TRBJ2-7	NA	TGTGCCAGCAGTTTTGCCCCGGGGACAAGGAACGAGCAGTACTTC	CASSFAPGTRNEQYF
TRBV4-1	NA	TRBJ2-1	TRBD2	TGCGCCAGCAGCCGTACTAGCGGGGCCTACAATGAGCAGTTCTTC	CASSRTSGAYNEQFF
TRBV5-1	NA	TRBJ1-2	NA	TGCGCCAGCAGCTTGGAATTGGCAGGGTATGGCTACACCTTC	CASSLELAGYGYTF
TRBV5-6	NA	TRBJ1-3	TRBD1	TGTGCCAGCAGCACAGGGACAGTTGCTGGAAACACCATATATTTT	CASSTGTVAGNTIYF
TRBV2	NA	TRBJ2-5	NA	TGTGCCAGCAGTGAACCAGGACATATCCAAGAGACCCAGTACTTC	CASSEPGHIQETQYF
TRBV7-9	once	TRBJ2-5	NA	TGTGCCAGCAGCCAGCTGGGCGGGGACCAAGAGACCCAGTACTTC	CASSQLGGDQETQYF
TRBV6-5	NA	TRBJ1-1	NA	TGTGCCAGCAGTTACTCGATCGGGGAAACTGAAGCTTTCTTT	CASSYSIGETEAFF
TRBV19	NA	TRBJ2-6	NA	TGTGCCAGTAGTATAAGTACTAGAGGGGCCAACGTCCTGACTTTC	CASSISTRGANVLTF
TRBV7-9	NA	TRBJ2-7	NA	TGTGCCAGCAGCGTGGACTTCTTCTACGAGCAGTACTTC	CASSVDFFYEQYF
TRBV29-1	few	TRBJ1-2	NA	TGCAGCGTCCCAGTCCAGGCTTCCGAAGGCTACACCTTC	CSVPVQASEGYTF
TRBV5-1	NA	TRBJ1-2	NA	TGCGCCAGCAGCTTGGCAGGGAACGGCTACACCTTC	CASSLAGNGYTF
TRBV28	few	TRBJ1-2	NA	TGTGCCAGCAGTTTAGAAAGGGGCATCTATGGCTACACCTTC	CASSLERGIYGYTF
TRBV5-1	NA	TRBJ1-4	TRBD1	TGCGCCAGCGCTGGGGACAGTAATGAAAAACTGTTTTTT	CASAGDSNEKLFF
TRBV9	NA	TRBJ2-1	NA	TGTGCCAGCAGCAGCAGGGTCTCCTACAATGAGCAGTTCTTC	CASSSRVSYNEQFF
TRBV9	NA	TRBJ1-5	NA	TGTGCCAGCAGCGTAACCGGAGTTAATCAGCCCCAGCATTTT	CASSVTGVNQPQHF
TRBV6-4	NA	TRBJ2-3	TRBD2	TGTGCCAGCAGCCTTAGCGGGAGCGGAACAGATACGCAGTATTTT	CASSLSGSGTDTQYF
TRBV28	NA	TRBJ2-5	TRBD2	TGTGCCAGCAGTTTATTGGCCCGCGGACTAGCGGAAGAGACCCAGTACTTC	CASSLLARGLAEETQYF
TRBV18	once	TRBJ2-7	NA	TGTGCCAGCTCACCCCCGAGCTCCTACGAGCAGTACTTC	CASSPPSSYEQYF
TRBV27	once	TRBJ2-7	NA	TGTGCCAGCAGTTTGCGGGGACCCTACGAGCAGTACTTC	CASSLRGPYEQYF
TRBV28	NA	TRBJ2-7	TRBD2	TGTGCCAGCATCAGCGGGAACTACTACGAGCAGTACTTC	CASISGNYYEQYF
TRBV6-4	NA	TRBJ2-7	TRBD1	TGTGCCAGCAGTGATTATCCGGGACAGGCCGACTACGAGCAGTACTTC	CASSDYPGQADYEQYF
TRBV4-1	few	TRBJ2-2	NA	TGCGCCAGCAGCGAAAGATCACCGGGACACTCCGGGGAGCTGTTTTTT	CASSERSPGHSGELFF
TRBV11-3	NA	TRBJ2-3	TRBD2	TGTGCCAGCAGCCCCATAGCGGGGGGAACAGATACGCAGTATTTT	CASSPIAGGTDTQYF
TRBV13	NA	TRBJ2-3	NA	TGTGCCAGCAGCTTAGGAAACAGGGTTTTCACAGATACGCAGTATTTT	CASSLGNRVFTDTQYF
TRBV6-5	NA	TRBJ1-2	NA	TGTGCCAGCAGTTACTCCACTTCTAGCGGCTACACCTTC	CASSYSTSSGYTF
TRBV27	NA	TRBJ2-7	NA	TGTGCCAGCAGCAAGGCGGGGGCCCGGGGTAAATACGAGCAGTACTTC	CASSKAGARGKYEQYF
TRBV18	once	TRBJ2-5	TRBD1	TGTGCCAGCTCACCAGGGGACAGAGAGACCCAGTACTTC	CASSPGDRETQYF
TRBV28	NA	TRBJ2-7	NA	TGTGCCACCGGACAGTCCGCCCAGTACTTC	CATGQSAQYF
TRBV7-9	few	TRBJ2-5	NA	TGTGCCAGCAGCTTAGTTGGGGGGAGAGAGACCCAGTACTTC	CASSLVGGRETQYF
TRBV5-8	NA	TRBJ2-7	NA	TGTGCCAGCAGCTTCAGTACGGGGGTCTCCTACGAGCAGTACTTC	CASSFSTGVSYEQYF
TRBV2	NA	TRBJ2-5	TRBD2	TGTGCCAAACGGGGGGTCCAAGAGACCCAGTACTTC	CAKRGVQETQYF
TRBV7-9	NA	TRBJ2-1	TRBD2	TGTGCCAGCAGCTTAGCGTTACTAGCGGTCTCCTACAATGAGCAGTTCTTC	CASSLALLAVSYNEQFF
TRBV15	NA	TRBJ2-7	TRBD1	TGTGCCACCAGCAGAGATTTGGTCAGGGGGCGCCCCTACGAGCAGTACTTC	CATSRDLVRGRPYEQYF
TRBV5-1	NA	TRBJ2-1	NA	TGCGCCAGCAGTTTTCAGCTCCGACTAATCGGTAAAAACAATGAGCAGTTCTTC	CASSFQLRLIGKNNEQFF
TRBV10-3	NA	TRBJ1-6	TRBD1	TGTGCCATCAGTGCCCAGGGGGACAATTCACCCCTCCACTTT	CAISAQGDNSPLHF
TRBV5-8	NA	TRBJ2-7	NA	TGTGCCAGCAGCCGTACGCCGGGACACCAGATCTACGAGCAGTACTTC	CASSRTPGHQIYEQYF
TRBV7-9	NA	TRBJ2-1	NA	TGTGCCAGCAGCGTCGGTTCCTTGGGCCCGGGGACCTACAATGAGCAGTTCTTC	CASSVGSLGPGTYNEQFF
TRBV6-6	NA	TRBJ2-7	NA	TGTGCCAGCAGTTACTCGAAAGGCAGGGACTACGAGCAGTACTTC	CASSYSKGRDYEQYF
TRBV28	NA	TRBJ1-4	TRBD1	TGTGCCAGCAGTTTATTCGGGACAGGGGATGAAAAACTGTTTTTT	CASSLFGTGDEKLFF
TRBV4-2	NA	TRBJ2-1	TRBD2	TGTGCCAGCAGCCAAGAGAAGCGGGAGGGAAGCGCCTACAATGAGCAGTTCTTC	CASSQEKREGSAYNEQFF
TRBV19	NA	TRBJ2-4	NA	TGTGCCAGTAGTTATGGGCGTAAAAACATTCAGTACTTC	CASSYGRKNIQYF
TRBV5-4	few	TRBJ1-2	NA	TGTGCCAGCAGCGCAACAGCTGACTATGGCTACACCTTC	CASSATADYGYTF
TRBV7-2	NA	TRBJ1-2	NA	TGTGCCAGCAGGGCCTCCTTCGGGGGGCCCTATGGCTACACCTTC	CASRASFGGPYGYTF
TRBV7-9	NA	TRBJ2-7	TRBD1	TGTGCCAGCAGCTTAGAAGGGGGCCGGGGCGAGCAGTACTTC	CASSLEGGRGEQYF
TRBV27	NA	TRBJ1-4	TRBD1	TGTGCCAGCAGTCCAGGACAGGGGAGGGAAAAACTGTTTTTT	CASSPGQGREKLFF